The rows below give T cell receptor beta chains drawn from one sample of a study of T-cell reconstitution after alpha-beta-depleted transplantation in children. TCRdb re-derived calls from the PCR reads in MiXCR, one entry per CDR3 protein. The table has 500,000 to 600,000 distinct CDR3 sequences, about 31% seen once; the top ten hold more than 2%. This sample comprised PBMCs from the stem cell graft donor, obtained from the stem cell graft. The receptors stem from a human donor who donated a stem cell graft to a child with aplastic anemia. Both conserved end residues are part of each CDR3. A D gene is named only where the DNA matches it firmly. Clone size is stated in some rows and not others, as once, few, many or a class when expanded.

>15|TRBD2|TRBV6-4|many|TRBJ2-2
CATAEIAGGTGELFF
TGTGCCACCGCCGAGATAGCGGGAGGAACCGGGGAGCTGTTTTTT
>15|TRBD2|TRBV5-1|-|TRBJ2-7
CASSVGLAETYEQYF
TGCGCCAGCAGCGTGGGGCTAGCGGAGACCTACGAGCAGTACTTC
>19|TRBD2|TRBV20-1|-|TRBJ2-1
CSARKVLVAGVLGYNEQFF
TGCAGTGCTAGAAAAGTTTTAGTGGCGGGGGTTTTGGGTTACAATGAGCAGTTCTTC
>15|-|TRBV12-3/TRBV12-4|few|TRBJ1-1
CASSAKQRGGTEAFF
TGTGCCAGCAGTGCCAAACAGAGGGGGGGGACTGAAGCTTTCTTT
>15|-|TRBV5-1|-|TRBJ2-1
CASSTGTLGSNEQFF
TGCGCCAGCAGCACCGGGACCCTCGGGTCCAATGAGCAGTTCTTC
>15|TRBD1|TRBV12-3/TRBV12-4|-|TRBJ1-2
CASSDPYRGDYGYTF
TGTGCCAGCAGTGATCCCTACAGGGGGGATTATGGCTACACCTTC
>15|TRBD1|TRBV10-3|-|TRBJ2-3
CAISAGQGVPDTQYF
TGTGCCATCAGTGCCGGACAGGGCGTTCCAGATACGCAGTATTTT
>16|TRBD2|TRBV6-5|-|TRBJ2-4
CASSSLATLAKNIQYF
TGTGCCAGCAGTTCACTAGCGACCCTAGCCAAAAACATTCAGTACTTC
>14|TRBD1|TRBV5-1|-|TRBJ1-2
CASSLGDREYGYTF
TGCGCCAGCAGCTTGGGGGACAGGGAATATGGCTACACCTTC
>16|-|TRBV11-2|-|TRBJ2-1
CASSLDSRWRYNEQFF
TGTGCCAGCAGCTTAGACTCCAGGTGGAGGTACAATGAGCAGTTCTTC
>14|TRBD1|TRBV19|-|TRBJ1-2
CASSMAGGRDGYTF
TGTGCCAGTAGTATGGCAGGGGGCAGAGATGGCTACACCTTC
>11|-|TRBV4-3|-|TRBJ2-7
CASTEGIRLYF
TGCGCCAGCACCGAAGGGATACGTTTGTACTTC
>15|TRBD1|TRBV6-1|-|TRBJ1-1
CASRVDRGPLTEAFF
TGTGCCAGCAGGGTAGACAGGGGACCCCTGACTGAAGCTTTCTTT
>14|TRBD1|TRBV20-1|-|TRBJ1-4
CSARSGTGGEKLFF
TGCAGTGCTAGATCCGGGACAGGGGGTGAAAAACTGTTTTTT
>15|-|TRBV18|-|TRBJ2-5
CASSPQTALQETQYF
TGTGCCAGCTCACCACAGACAGCCCTACAAGAGACCCAGTACTTC
>16|-|TRBV4-1|-|TRBJ1-1
CASSQDFGGGIPEAFF
TGCGCCAGCAGCCAAGATTTTGGGGGAGGGATCCCTGAAGCTTTCTTT
>13|-|TRBV13|few|TRBJ2-3
CASSHSVADTQYF
TGTGCCAGCAGCCATAGCGTAGCAGATACGCAGTATTTT
>14|TRBD1|TRBV13|many|TRBJ1-5
CASSQDRGRQPQHF
TGTGCCAGCAGTCAGGACAGGGGACGTCAGCCCCAGCATTTT
>18|-|TRBV20-1|-|TRBJ1-3
CSARDRRRGLSSGNTIYF
TGCAGTGCTAGAGATAGGCGTAGAGGTTTAAGCTCTGGAAACACCATATATTTT
>15|TRBD2|TRBV29-1|-|TRBJ2-2
CSVSSTSGIAGELFF
TGCAGCGTTTCTTCGACTAGCGGGATTGCCGGGGAGCTGTTTTTT
>15|-|TRBV5-1|-|TRBJ1-1
CASSLSNPKNTEAFF
TGCGCCAGCAGCTTGTCAAACCCCAAGAACACTGAAGCTTTCTTT
>15|TRBD2|TRBV20-1|-|TRBJ2-1
CSASARLAGVDEQFF
TGCAGTGCTAGTGCTAGGCTAGCGGGAGTCGATGAGCAGTTCTTC
>18|TRBD2|TRBV12-3/TRBV12-4|few|TRBJ2-2
CASTRGLAGVANTGELFF
TGTGCCAGCACCCGCGGACTAGCGGGAGTCGCGAACACCGGGGAGCTGTTTTTT
>16|-|TRBV6-1|-|TRBJ1-1
CASSEVVGAVSTEAFF
TGTGCCAGCAGTGAAGTGGTAGGGGCGGTGAGCACTGAAGCTTTCTTT
>13|-|TRBV12-3/TRBV12-4|-|TRBJ1-2
CASSLEQEYGYTF
TGTGCCAGCAGTCTAGAACAGGAATATGGCTACACCTTC
>16|-|TRBV28|few|TRBJ2-3
CASSLLVGGSTDTQYF
TGTGCCAGCAGTTTATTAGTGGGCGGGAGCACAGATACGCAGTATTTT